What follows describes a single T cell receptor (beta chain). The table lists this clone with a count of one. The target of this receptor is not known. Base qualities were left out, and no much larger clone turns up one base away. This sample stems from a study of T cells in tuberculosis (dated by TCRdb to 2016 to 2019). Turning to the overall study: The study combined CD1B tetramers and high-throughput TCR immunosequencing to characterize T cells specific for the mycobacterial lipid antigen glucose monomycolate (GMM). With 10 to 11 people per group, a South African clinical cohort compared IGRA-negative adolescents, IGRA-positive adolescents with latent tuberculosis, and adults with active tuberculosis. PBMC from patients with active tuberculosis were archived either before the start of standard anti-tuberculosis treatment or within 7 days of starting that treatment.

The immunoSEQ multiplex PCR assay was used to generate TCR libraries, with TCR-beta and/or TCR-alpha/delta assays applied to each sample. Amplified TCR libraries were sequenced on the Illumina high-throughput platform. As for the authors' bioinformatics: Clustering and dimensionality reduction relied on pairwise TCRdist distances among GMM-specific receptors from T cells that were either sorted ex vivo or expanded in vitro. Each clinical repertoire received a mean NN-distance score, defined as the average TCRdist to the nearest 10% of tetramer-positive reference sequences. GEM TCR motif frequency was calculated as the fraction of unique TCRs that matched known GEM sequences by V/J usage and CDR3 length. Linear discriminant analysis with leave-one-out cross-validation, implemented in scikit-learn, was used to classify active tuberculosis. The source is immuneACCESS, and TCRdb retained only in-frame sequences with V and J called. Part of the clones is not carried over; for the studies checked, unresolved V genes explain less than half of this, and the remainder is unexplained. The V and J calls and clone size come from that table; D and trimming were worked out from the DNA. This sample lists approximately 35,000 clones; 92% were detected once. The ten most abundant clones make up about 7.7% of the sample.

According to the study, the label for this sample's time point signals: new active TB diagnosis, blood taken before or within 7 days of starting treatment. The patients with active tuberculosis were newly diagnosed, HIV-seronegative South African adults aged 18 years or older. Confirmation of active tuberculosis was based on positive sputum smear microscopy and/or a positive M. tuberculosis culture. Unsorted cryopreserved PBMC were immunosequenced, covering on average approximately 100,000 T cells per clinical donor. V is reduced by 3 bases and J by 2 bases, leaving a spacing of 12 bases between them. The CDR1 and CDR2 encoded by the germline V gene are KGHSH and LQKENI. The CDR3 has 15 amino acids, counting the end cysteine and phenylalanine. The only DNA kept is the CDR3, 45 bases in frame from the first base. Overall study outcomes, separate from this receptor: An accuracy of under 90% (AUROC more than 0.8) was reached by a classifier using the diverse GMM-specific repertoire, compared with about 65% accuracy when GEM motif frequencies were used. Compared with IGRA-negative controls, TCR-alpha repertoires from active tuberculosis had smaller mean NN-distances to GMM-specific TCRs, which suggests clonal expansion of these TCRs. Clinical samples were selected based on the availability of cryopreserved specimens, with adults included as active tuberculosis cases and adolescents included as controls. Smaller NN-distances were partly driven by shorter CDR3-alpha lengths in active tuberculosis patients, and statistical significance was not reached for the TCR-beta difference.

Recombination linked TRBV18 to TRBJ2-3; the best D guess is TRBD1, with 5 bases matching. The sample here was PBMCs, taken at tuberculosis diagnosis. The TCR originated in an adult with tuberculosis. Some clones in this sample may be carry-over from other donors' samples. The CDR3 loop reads CASSPQTVPTDTQYF. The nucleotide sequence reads TGTGCCAGCTCACCGCAGACAGTCCCCACAGATACGCAGTATTTT. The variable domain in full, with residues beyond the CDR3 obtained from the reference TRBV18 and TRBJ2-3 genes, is NAGVMQNPRHLVRRRGQEARLRCSPMKGHSHVYWYRQLPEEGLKFMVYLQKENIIDESGMPKERFSAEFPKEGPSILRIQQVVRGDSAAYFCASSPQTVPTDTQYFGPGTRLTVL.